This TCR beta chain was found in a study of T-cell reconstitution after alpha-beta-depleted transplantation in children. Study observations and caveats: After transplant, high TCRbeta diversity at day 60 in some patients arose from surviving recipient T cells and thymic progenitors. As was reported, about two months after transplant, alpha-beta T cells came from several hundred expanded graft clones. T-cell counts and diversity were attributed mostly to newly produced T cells one year after transplant.

Unique molecular identifiers were used to barcode this TCRbeta library. TCRdb passed the PCR reads through MiXCR, listing each CDR3 protein once. The sample has roughly 30,000 distinct CDR3 sequences, about 7% seen once. This clonotype was seen at least ten times. Its antigen remains unknown. The junction had 5 bases not matched to a gene; V was cut back by 7 bases and J by 6 bases. The CDR3 is made up of 12 amino acids. V is TRBV12-3 or TRBV12-4 and J is TRBJ2-7; TRBD1 agrees at 8 bases. The TCR was taken from a child younger than two who had a stem cell transplant for acute myeloid leukemia, so the T cells may come from the graft donor. Specimen: peripheral blood, collected 60 days after TCRalphabeta/CD19-depleted stem cell transplant. The CDR3 reads CASMRQGREQYF. For the CDR3, the DNA is TGTGCCAGCATGAGACAGGGGCGCGAGCAGTACTTC.